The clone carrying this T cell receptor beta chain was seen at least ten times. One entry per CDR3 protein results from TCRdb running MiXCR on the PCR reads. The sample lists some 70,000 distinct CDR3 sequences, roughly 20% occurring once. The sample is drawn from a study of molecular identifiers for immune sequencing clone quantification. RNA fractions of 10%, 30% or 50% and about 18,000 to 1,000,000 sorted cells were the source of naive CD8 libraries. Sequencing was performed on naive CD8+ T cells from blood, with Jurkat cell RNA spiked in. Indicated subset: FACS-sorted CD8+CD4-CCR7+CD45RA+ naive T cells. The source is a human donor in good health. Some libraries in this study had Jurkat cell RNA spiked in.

CDR3 in amino acids: CSARKRQENQETQYF. CDR3 nucleotides: TGCAGTGCTAGAAAGAGACAGGAAAACCAAGAGACCCAGTACTTC. The J gene is TRBJ2-5, the V gene TRBV20-1; possibly TRBD1 for D (6 bases). The CDR3 contains 15 residues. The germline V and J ends were trimmed by 2 bases and 0 bases, with 13 bases remaining between them. Germline V gene data show CDR1 as DFQATT and CDR2 as SNEGSKA (reference sequence).